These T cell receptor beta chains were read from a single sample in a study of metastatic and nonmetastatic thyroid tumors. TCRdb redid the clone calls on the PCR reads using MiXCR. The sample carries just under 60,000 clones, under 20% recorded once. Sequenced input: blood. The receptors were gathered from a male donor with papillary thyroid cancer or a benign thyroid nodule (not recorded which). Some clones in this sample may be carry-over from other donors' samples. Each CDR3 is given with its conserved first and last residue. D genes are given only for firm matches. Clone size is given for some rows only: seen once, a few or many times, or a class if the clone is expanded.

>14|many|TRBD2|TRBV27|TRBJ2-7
CASGGSGAGYEQYF
TGTGCCAGCGGAGGTAGCGGGGCGGGATACGAGCAGTACTTC
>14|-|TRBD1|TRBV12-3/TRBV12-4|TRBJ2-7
CASSSRDSSYEHYF
TGTGCCAGCAGTTCCCGGGACAGCTCCTACGAGCATTACTTC
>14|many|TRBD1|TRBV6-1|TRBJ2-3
CASSGIQGVDTQYF
TGTGCCAGCAGTGGGATACAGGGGGTAGATACGCAGTATTTT
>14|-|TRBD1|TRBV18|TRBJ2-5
CASSKGTVQETQYF
TGTGCCAGCTCAAAAGGGACAGTGCAAGAGACCCAGTACTTC
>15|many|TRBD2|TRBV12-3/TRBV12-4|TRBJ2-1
CASSLDGGRYNEQFF
TGTGCCAGCAGTTTAGACGGCGGGAGGTACAATGAGCAGTTCTTC
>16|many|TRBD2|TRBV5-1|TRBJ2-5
CASSLAPTSGEETQYF
TGCGCCAGCAGCTTGGCCCCGACTAGCGGGGAAGAGACCCAGTACTTC
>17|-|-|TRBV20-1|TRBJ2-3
CSARSLSGERPTDTQYF
TGCAGTGCTAGGTCGCTATCTGGGGAGAGACCCACAGATACGCAGTATTTT
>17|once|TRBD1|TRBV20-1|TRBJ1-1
CSATRTGAVGGITEAFF
TGCAGTGCCACCCGGACAGGGGCGGTAGGTGGAATTACTGAAGCTTTCTTT
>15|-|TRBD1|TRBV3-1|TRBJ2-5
CASSLPGRTGETQYF
TGTGCCAGCAGCCTACCTGGACGGACAGGAGAGACCCAGTACTTC
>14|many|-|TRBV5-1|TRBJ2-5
CASSLDLAEETQYF
TGCGCCAGCAGCTTGGACCTGGCAGAAGAGACCCAGTACTTC
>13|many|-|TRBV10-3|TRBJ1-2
CAIRGPENYGYTF
TGTGCCATCAGAGGTCCCGAGAACTATGGCTACACCTTC
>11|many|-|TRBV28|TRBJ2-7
CATGIRQEQYF
TGTGCCACCGGGATAAGACAGGAACAATACTTC
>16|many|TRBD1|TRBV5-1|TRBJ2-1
CASSLYYRGSYNEQFF
TGCGCCAGCAGCTTGTATTACAGGGGATCCTACAATGAGCAGTTCTTC
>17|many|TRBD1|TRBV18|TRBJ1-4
CASSPNMRTGGSEKLFF
TGTGCCAGCTCACCGAACATGAGGACAGGGGGAAGTGAAAAACTGTTTTTT
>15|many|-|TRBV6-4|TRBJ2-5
CASSERAGSGETQYF
TGTGCCAGCAGTGAAAGGGCAGGGAGTGGGGAGACCCAGTACTTC
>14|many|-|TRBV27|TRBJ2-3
CASSLWPDGDTQYF
TGTGCCAGCAGTTTATGGCCCGACGGAGATACGCAGTATTTT
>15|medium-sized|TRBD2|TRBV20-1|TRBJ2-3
CSARDGTSGIDTQYF
TGCAGTGCTAGAGACGGGACTAGCGGGATAGATACGCAGTATTTT
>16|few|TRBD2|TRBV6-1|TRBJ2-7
CASRYFTSGRSYEQYF
TGTGCCAGCCGCTACTTCACTAGCGGGAGATCCTACGAGCAGTACTTC
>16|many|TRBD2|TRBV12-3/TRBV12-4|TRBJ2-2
CASSSTSGRVSGELFF
TGTGCCAGCAGTTCCACAAGCGGGAGGGTCTCCGGGGAGCTGTTTTTT
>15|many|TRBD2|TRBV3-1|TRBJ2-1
CASSQGGGAYNEQFF
TGTGCCAGCAGCCAAGGCGGGGGGGCGTACAATGAGCAGTTCTTC
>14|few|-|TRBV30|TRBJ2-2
CAWTVVLCTGELFF
TGTGCCTGGACGGTCGTCCTGTGCACCGGGGAGCTGTTTTTT
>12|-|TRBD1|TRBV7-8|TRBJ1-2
CASSRQGYGYTF
TGTGCCAGCAGCCGACAGGGCTATGGCTACACCTTC
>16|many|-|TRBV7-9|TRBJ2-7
CASSRQTVSISYEQYF
TGTGCCAGCAGCCGCCAGACAGTTTCAATCTCCTACGAGCAGTACTTC
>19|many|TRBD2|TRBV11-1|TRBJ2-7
CASSSRPGLAGGTRYEQYF
TGTGCCAGCAGCTCTAGACCGGGGCTAGCGGGGGGAACCCGCTACGAGCAGTACTTC
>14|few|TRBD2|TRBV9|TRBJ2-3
CASSPPRLAGTQYF
TGTGCCAGCAGCCCCCCCCGCCTAGCGGGCACGCAGTATTTT
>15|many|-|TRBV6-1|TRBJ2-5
CASSSRGQSGETQYF
TGTGCCAGCAGTTCCCGGGGCCAGAGTGGGGAGACCCAGTACTTC
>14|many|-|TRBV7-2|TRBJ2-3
CASSLEGQSITQYF
TGTGCCAGCAGCTTAGAAGGTCAGTCAATCACGCAGTATTTT
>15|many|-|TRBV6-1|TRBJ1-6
CASSESAGTYSPLHF
TGTGCCAGCAGCGAATCTGCGGGCACCTATTCACCCCTCCACTTT
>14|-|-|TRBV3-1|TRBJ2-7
CASSQGGRIYEQYF
TGTGCCAGCAGCCAAGGAGGACGGATATACGAGCAGTACTTC
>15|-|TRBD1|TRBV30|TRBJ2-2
CACTNGQGVVGDLFF
TGTGCCTGTACCAATGGACAGGGGGTTGTCGGGGATCTGTTTTTT
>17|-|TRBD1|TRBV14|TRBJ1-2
CASSQRTGKSDRDGYTF
TGTGCCAGCAGCCAGAGGACAGGGAAGTCTGATCGGGATGGCTACACCTTC
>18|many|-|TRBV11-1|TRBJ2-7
CASSLFPSDLRGYNEQYF
TGTGCCAGCAGCTTATTTCCCTCGGATTTGCGGGGATATAACGAGCAGTACTTC
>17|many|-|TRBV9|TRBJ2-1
CASSVEGWDASYNEQFF
TGTGCCAGCAGCGTAGAGGGTTGGGACGCCTCCTACAATGAGCAGTTCTTC
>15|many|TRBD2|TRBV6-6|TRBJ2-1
CASSYGTGGPNEQFF
TGTGCCAGCAGTTACGGGACGGGAGGTCCGAATGAGCAGTTCTTC
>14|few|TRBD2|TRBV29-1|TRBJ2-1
CSPLLLAGDNEQFF
TGCAGCCCCCTGTTGCTAGCGGGGGACAATGAGCAGTTCTTC
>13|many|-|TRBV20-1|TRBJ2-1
CSARGGLGNEQFF
TGCAGTGCTAGGGGAGGCTTGGGCAATGAGCAGTTCTTC
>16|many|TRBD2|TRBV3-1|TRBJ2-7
CASSRRTSGGSYEQYF
TGTGCCAGCAGCAGACGGACTAGCGGGGGCTCCTACGAGCAGTACTTC
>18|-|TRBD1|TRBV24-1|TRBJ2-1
CATQGLASGQGVVYEQFF
TGTGCCACCCAGGGTCTTGCCAGTGGACAGGGGGTTGTATATGAGCAGTTCTTC
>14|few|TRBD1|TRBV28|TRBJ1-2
CASSHPRGVGGYTF
TGTGCCAGCAGTCACCCCAGGGGGGTTGGAGGCTACACCTTC
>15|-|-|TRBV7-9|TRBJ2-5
CASSSHVTGGETQYF
TGTGCCAGCAGCTCACATGTGACAGGTGGCGAGACCCAGTACTTC
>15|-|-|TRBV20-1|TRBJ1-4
CSARDRGGLNEKLFF
TGCAGTGCTAGAGATAGGGGGGGTCTTAATGAAAAACTGTTTTTT
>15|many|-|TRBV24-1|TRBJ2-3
CATAGGALMTDTQYF
TGTGCCACCGCTGGGGGGGCGTTGATGACAGATACGCAGTATTTT
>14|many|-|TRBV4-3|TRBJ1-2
CASSLWDGNYGYTF
TGCGCCAGCAGCCTCTGGGACGGGAACTATGGCTACACCTTC
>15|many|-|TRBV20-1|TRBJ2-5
CSARPGAGIQETQYF
TGCAGTGCTAGGCCCGGGGCGGGGATACAAGAGACCCAGTACTTC
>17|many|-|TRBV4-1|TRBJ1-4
CASSQAYLGATNEKLFF
TGCGCCAGCAGCCAAGCCTACCTAGGAGCAACTAATGAAAAACTGTTTTTT
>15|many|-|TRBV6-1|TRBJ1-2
CASSLSGRVGYGYTF
TGTGCCAGCAGCCTTTCAGGACGGGTTGGTTATGGCTACACCTTC
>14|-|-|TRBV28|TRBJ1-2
CASSKGVANYCYTF
TGTGCCAGCAGTAAGGGAGTAGCTAACTATTGCTACACCTTC
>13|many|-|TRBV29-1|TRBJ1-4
CSVEESGNEKLFF
TGCAGCGTTGAAGAATCGGGTAATGAAAAACTGTTTTTT
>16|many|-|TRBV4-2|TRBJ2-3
CASSQVGEWATDTQYF
TGTGCCAGCAGCCAAGTCGGGGAGTGGGCCACAGATACGCAGTATTTT
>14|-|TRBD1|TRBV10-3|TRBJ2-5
CSISQGQGQETQYF
TGTTCCATCAGTCAGGGACAGGGGCAAGAGACCCAGTACTTC
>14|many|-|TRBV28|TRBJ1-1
CASSPRGFGGRAFF
TGTGCCAGCAGTCCTAGGGGCTTCGGGGGACGAGCTTTCTTT
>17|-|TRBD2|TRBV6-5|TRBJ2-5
CASSSNSREGRRETQYF
TGTGCCAGCAGTTCCAACTCGCGGGAGGGCCGGAGGGAGACCCAGTACTTC
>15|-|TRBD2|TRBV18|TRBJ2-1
CASSPLLAGGREQFF
TGTGCCAGCTCACCTTTACTAGCGGGGGGGCGTGAGCAGTTCTTC
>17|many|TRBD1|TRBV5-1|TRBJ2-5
CASSLVGQGAHTETQYF
TGCGCCAGCAGCTTGGTGGGACAGGGGGCGCATACAGAGACCCAGTACTTC
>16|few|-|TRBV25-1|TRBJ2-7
CASSTQVAPLGYEQYF
TGTGCCAGCTCGACTCAGGTTGCCCCACTGGGCTACGAGCAGTACTTC
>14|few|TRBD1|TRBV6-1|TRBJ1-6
CASSEATGVSPLHF
TGTGCCAGCAGTGAAGCGACAGGGGTTTCACCCCTCCACTTT
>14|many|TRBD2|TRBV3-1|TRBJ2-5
CASSQGGGGETQYF
TGTGCCAGCAGCCAAGGGGGGGGTGGCGAGACCCAGTACTTC
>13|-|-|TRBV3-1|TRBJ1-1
CASSPGPATEAFF
TGTGCCAGCAGCCCCGGACCCGCCACTGAAGCTTTCTTT
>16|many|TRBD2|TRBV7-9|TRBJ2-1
CASSLAAGLAVNEQFF
TGTGCCAGCAGCTTAGCAGCAGGGCTAGCGGTCAATGAGCAGTTCTTC
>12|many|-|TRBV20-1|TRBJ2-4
CSAALAGDIQYF
TGCAGTGCCGCCCTAGCAGGGGACATTCAGTACTTC